This T cell receptor (beta chain) emerged from a study of T-cell memory formation after mild COVID-19. General study points: Some responding clones appeared in pre-infection memory, suggesting cross-reactive memory joined. Later expanders leaned toward CD4+, whereas clones contracting from day 15 to 85 were balanced CD4/CD8. Most CD4+ clones that shrank were in CM and EM, while CD8+ ones turned up in EMRA. Among clones peaking at day 37 in the second wave, SARS-CoV-2 specificity remained unconfirmed.

TCRdb analysed the 5' RACE reads with MiXCR anew, one entry per CDR3 protein. The sample includes roughly 560,000 distinct CDR3 sequences, about a fifth seen only once; the top ten take roughly an eighth. This clonotype was counted a few times. Its antigen is unidentified. V dropped 7 bases and J dropped 1; count of bases not matched to a gene: 7. This CDR3 has 16 residues. The sequenced material came from PBMCs or a T cell subset sorted from them (not recorded which). The receptor's source is an adult woman who had mild COVID-19 (a few samples of this study predate the infection). Cell type and time point are not known. The chain couples TRBV12-3 or TRBV12-4 to TRBJ2-5, with 12 bases lining up with TRBD2. DNA of the CDR3: TGTGCCAGCACCGTGACTAGCGGGAGACCCCAAGAGACCCAGTACTTC. Amino acid sequence: CASTVTSGRPQETQYF.